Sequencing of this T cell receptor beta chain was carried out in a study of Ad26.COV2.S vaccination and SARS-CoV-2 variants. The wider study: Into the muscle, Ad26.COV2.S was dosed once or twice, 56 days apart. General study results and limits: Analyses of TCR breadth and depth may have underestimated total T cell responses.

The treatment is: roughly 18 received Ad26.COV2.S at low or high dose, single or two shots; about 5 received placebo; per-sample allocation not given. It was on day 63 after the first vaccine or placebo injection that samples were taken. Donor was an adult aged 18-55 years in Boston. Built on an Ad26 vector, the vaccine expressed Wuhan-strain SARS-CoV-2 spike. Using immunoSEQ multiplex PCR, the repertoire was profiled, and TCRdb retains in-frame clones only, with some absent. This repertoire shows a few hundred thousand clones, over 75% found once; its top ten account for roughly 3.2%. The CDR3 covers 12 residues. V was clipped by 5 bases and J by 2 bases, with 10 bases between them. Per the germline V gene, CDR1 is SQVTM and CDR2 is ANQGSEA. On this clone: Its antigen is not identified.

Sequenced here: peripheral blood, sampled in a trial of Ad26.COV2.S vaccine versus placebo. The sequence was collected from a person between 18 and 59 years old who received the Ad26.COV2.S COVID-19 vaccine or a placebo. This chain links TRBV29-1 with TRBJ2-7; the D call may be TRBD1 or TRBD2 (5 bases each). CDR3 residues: CSVRDGTYEQYF. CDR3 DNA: TGCAGCGTTAGGGACGGTACCTACGAGCAGTACTTC.